This TCR beta chain was recovered during a study of blood T cell repertoires in COVID-19 (dated by TCRdb to about 2020). Looking at the study overall: Collaborator samples came from the United States, Italy and Spain and covered acute and convalescent phases of COVID-19. The samples were drawn from the first 160 participants of the ongoing ImmuneRACE study and from 1,254 subjects provided by 6 global collaborators. A de-identified subject ID, COVID-19 status, age in years and sex were almost always included in the sample metadata. Subjects who had been exposed to COVID-19, were actively infected with it, or had recovered from it provided the deeply sampled blood TCRbeta repertoires that made up the dataset. Where available, HLA class I and class II types were obtained from metadata supplied by the sample provider rather than from assay-based typing. The material from the prospective study consisted of cDNA or gDNA derived from T cells, B-cell-depleted T cells, or PBMCs. A freely available public database, intended as a resource for researchers studying the immune response to SARS-CoV-2, is where the repertoires were released.

As to this clone: Its antigen is still unknown. Nothing much larger sits one base from this clone, and base qualities are not available.

The germline V gene sets CDR1 to SGHRS and CDR2 to YFSETQ. V and J are truncated by 0 bases and 0 bases respectively, leaving an intervening sequence of 7 bases. From its cysteine to its phenylalanine, the CDR3 spans 15 amino acids. Only CDR3 DNA remains: 45 bases, in frame from the first base. TCRbeta CDR3 regions were amplified from genomic DNA using the immunoSEQ Assay, a bias-controlled multiplex PCR. As for how the authors treated the data: Within the assay, amplification of reference gene primers was used to estimate how many nucleated cells each sample contained. Sequence reads were collapsed and filtered to measure the absolute abundance of every unique TCRbeta CDR3 rearrangement. For each sample, productive Simpson clonality was calculated as the square root of Simpson's diversity index across productive rearrangements. This immuneACCESS table, as held by TCRdb, lists in-frame sequences with V and J called but not all clones. Of the missing ones, under half trace to an unresolved V gene in checked studies; the others have no known cause. The V and J calls and clone size are taken from that table; D and trimming were inferred from the DNA. For this sample there are about 69,000 clones; more than 75% appear just once. The ten top clones hold 15% to 20% of the sample.

At one collaborating source in Seattle, patients were enrolled during active infection and were followed longitudinally through the course of disease. Whole blood was collected in K2EDTA tubes by collaborating institutions according to the institutions' own protocols. For TCRbeta analysis, collaborator samples were shipped as frozen whole blood, as isolated PBMCs, or as DNA extracted from either sample type. What the study reported, not specific to this receptor: The quantity of clinical and demographic metadata differed by source and by participant and was supplied without curation.

The source of this sequence is a man aged 35 to 55 with COVID-19, enrolled during active disease. The chain was built from TRBV5-1 and TRBJ2-1; no D gene call is confident. Sequencing was carried out using peripheral blood. In nucleotide form, the sequence is TGCGCCAGCAGCTTGGGGCACAGCTCCTACAATGAGCAGTTCTTC. It translates as CASSLGHSSYNEQFF.